A single sample is the source of the 14 T cell receptor beta chains below, sequenced in a study of CD8+ T cells in alopecia areata. Sequencing used cDNA as its template, made by extracting RNA and reverse transcribing it. The protocol was immunoSEQ multiplex PCR, while the TCRdb copy is restricted to in-frame clones and leaves out a portion. Counted here are about 130,000 clones, about 49% occurring once; the ten biggest clones make up around 19%. Source: CD8+ T cells sorted from blood, taken at week 0. The receptor source for this set is a human donor with alopecia areata.

This clone turned up a few times. The V and J genes are TRBV9 and TRBJ2-2, with D uncertain. Per the germline V gene, CDR1 is SGDLS and CDR2 is YYNGEE. The germline V and J ends were trimmed by 1 base and 6 bases, with 7 bases remaining between them. The CDR3 sequence is 13 residues long. CDR3 coding DNA: TGTGCCAGCAGCGTACAACCCGCCGGGGAGCTGTTTTTT. It specifies CASSVQPAGELFF.

This clone was seen a few times. The J gene is TRBJ2-7, the V gene TRBV2; the match to TRBD2 covers 7 bases. The trim removed 3 bases at V and 7 bases at J, leaving 12 bases unmatched. This CDR3 region has 15 residues. Germline CDR1 and CDR2: SNHLY and FYNNEI. The CDR3 bases are TGTGCCAGCAGTGATCTTGAGGAGAGGGGAGGGGAGCAGTACTTC. Protein: CASSDLEERGGEQYF.

The chain carries TRBV7-8 and TRBJ1-2; the D gene is possibly TRBD1 (6 bases). CDR1 is SGHVS and CDR2 is FQNEAQ in the germline V gene. V was clipped by 5 bases and J by 3 bases, with 19 bases between them. The CDR3 has 16 residues. In DNA, the CDR3 is TGTGCCAGCAGCCCAAGACTGGCAGGGGCGGACTATGGCTACACCTTC. The encoded protein is CASSPRLAGADYGYTF.

The chain uses TRBV7-9 and TRBJ1-2; D uncertain. Germline CDR1 SEHNR, CDR2 FQNEAQ (reference sequence). The CDR3 sequence is 16 residues long. V was cut by 5 bases and J by 8 bases, with 24 bases left in between. The CDR3 here is CASSPRRVGYYEGYTF. CDR3 bases: TGTGCCAGCAGCCCCCGGAGGGTGGGGTACTATGAAGGCTACACCTTC.

The rearrangement links TRBV30 to TRBJ1-2; 9 bases align to TRBD1. With 0 bases clipped from V and 5 bases from J, the junction kept 7 bases outside the gene matches. Germline CDR1 GTSNPN, CDR2 SVGIG (reference sequence). The CDR3 loop spans 15 amino acids. Here the CDR3 reads CAWSVTGGDSYGYTF. CDR3 bases: TGTGCCTGGAGTGTAACAGGGGGCGACTCTTATGGCTACACCTTC. The full variable domain, rest sourced from reference TRBV30 and TRBJ1-2, is SQTIHQWPATLVQPVGSPLSLECTVEGTSNPNLYWYRQAAGRGLQLLFYSVGIGQISSEVPQNLSASRPQDRQFILSSKKLLLSDSGFYLCAWSVTGGDSYGYTFGSGTRLTVV.

This clone has just one count. The chain employs TRBV29-1 and TRBJ1-1; D uncertain. Per germline, CDR1 SQVTM and CDR2 ANQGSEA. The CDR3 is 13 residues long. V was clipped by 0 bases and J by 6 bases, with 11 bases between them. The CDR3 region is CSVEDPGPAEAFF. CDR3 nucleotide sequence: TGCAGCGTTGAAGATCCTGGACCCGCTGAAGCTTTCTTT.

This chain uses TRBV29-1 with TRBJ2-3, with 8 bases aligning to TRBD1. Germline V gives CDR1 SQVTM, CDR2 ANQGSEA. This CDR3 spans 16 amino acids. Trimming removed 1 base from V and 2 bases from J; junction bases left unmatched: 8. The CDR3 nucleotides read TGCAGCGTTGAAGGGGTCCGGGACAGGTTCACAGATACGCAGTATTTT. Amino acid sequence: CSVEGVRDRFTDTQYF.

In this sample, this clone turned up a few times. The chain carries TRBV10-3 and TRBJ1-3; D uncertain. The CDR3 consists of 17 residues. CDR1 is ENHRY, CDR2 SYGVKD, per germline. Trimming shortened V by 0 bases and J by 3 bases, and 15 bases separated the two germline ends. The CDR3 spells CAISESLAAQSGNTIYF. The CDR3 DNA reads TGTGCCATCAGTGAGTCCTTAGCGGCCCAGAGTGGAAACACCATATATTTT.

In its sample, this clone was seen a few times. This rearrangement joins TRBV2 to TRBJ1-2; 7 bases fit TRBD1. The CDR3 length is 13 residues. The trim removed 7 bases at V and 4 bases at J, leaving 6 bases unmatched. The V gene's germline CDR1 is SNHLY and CDR2 FYNNEI. This chain's CDR3 is CASTPDRAYGYTF. The DNA for the CDR3 is TGTGCCAGCACCCCTGACAGGGCCTATGGCTACACCTTC.

The chain carries TRBV13 and TRBJ2-4, with D hard to call. In germline, CDR1 is PRHDT, CDR2 FYEKMQ (reference sequence). This CDR3 has 13 residues. V lost 0 bases to trimming and J lost 8 bases, with 8 bases between them. The CDR3 sequence: CASSLGLSDIQYF. CDR3 sequence (DNA): TGTGCCAGCAGCTTAGGATTGTCGGACATTCAGTACTTC.

The chain employs TRBV30 and TRBJ2-7; no definite D call. The CDR3 loop spans 13 amino acids. V lost 1 base, J lost 2 bases, and 9 bases lay in between. Per the germline V gene, CDR1 is GTSNPN and CDR2 is SVGIG (reference sequence). CDR3 DNA: TGTGCCTGGAGTGGTGACCAGACCTACGAGCAGTACTTC. Amino acids: CAWSGDQTYEQYF. The complete variable domain, with remaining parts taken from reference TRBV30 and TRBJ2-7, reads SQTIHQWPATLVQPVGSPLSLECTVEGTSNPNLYWYRQAAGRGLQLLFYSVGIGQISSEVPQNLSASRPQDRQFILSSKKLLLSDSGFYLCAWSGDQTYEQYFGPGTRLTVT.

V usage is TRBV19 and J usage is TRBJ2-2, with D perhaps given as TRBD1 or TRBD2 (5 bases each). CDR1 is LNHDA and CDR2 is SQIVND in the germline V gene (reference sequence). The CDR3 totals 14 residues. The V end lost 2 bases, the J end lost 3 bases, and 7 bases lay between the germline ends. The CDR3 DNA sequence: TGTGCCAGTAGTATAACGGGGCACACCGGGGAGCTGTTTTTT. This translates into CASSITGHTGELFF.

The rearrangement uses TRBV25-1 and TRBJ1-6, with TRBD1 matching over 7 bases. Per the germline V gene, CDR1 is MGHDK and CDR2 is SYGVNS. V gave up 6 bases and J gave up 9 bases; unmatched junction bases: 8. The CDR3 loop spans 14 amino acids. The chain's CDR3 is CASRPYRDSSPLHF. CDR3 coding DNA: TGTGCCAGCAGGCCGTACCGGGACAGTTCACCCCTCCACTTT.

This clone has only a few counts. This CDR3 reads CSVEDTGANYGYTF. The DNA for the CDR3 is TGCAGCGTTGAAGACACAGGGGCTAACTATGGCTACACCTTC. The chain couples TRBV29-1 to TRBJ1-2; 7 bases line up with TRBD1. This CDR3 spans 14 amino acids. The V gene's germline CDR1 is SQVTM and CDR2 ANQGSEA. V lost 0 bases, J lost 0 bases, and 1 base stayed unmatched.